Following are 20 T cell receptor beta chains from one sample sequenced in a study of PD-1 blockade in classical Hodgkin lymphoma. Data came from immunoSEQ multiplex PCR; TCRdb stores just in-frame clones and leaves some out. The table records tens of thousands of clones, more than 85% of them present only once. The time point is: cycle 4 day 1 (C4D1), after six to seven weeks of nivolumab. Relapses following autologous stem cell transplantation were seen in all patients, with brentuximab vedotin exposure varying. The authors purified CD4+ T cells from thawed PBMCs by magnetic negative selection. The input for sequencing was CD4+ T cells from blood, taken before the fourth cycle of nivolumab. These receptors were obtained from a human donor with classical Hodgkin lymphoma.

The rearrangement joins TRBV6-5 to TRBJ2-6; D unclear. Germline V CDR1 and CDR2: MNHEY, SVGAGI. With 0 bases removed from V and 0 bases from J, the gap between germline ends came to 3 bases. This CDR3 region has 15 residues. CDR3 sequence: CASSYSRSGANVLTF. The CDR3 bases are TGTGCCAGCAGTTACTCACGCTCTGGGGCCAACGTCCTGACTTTC.

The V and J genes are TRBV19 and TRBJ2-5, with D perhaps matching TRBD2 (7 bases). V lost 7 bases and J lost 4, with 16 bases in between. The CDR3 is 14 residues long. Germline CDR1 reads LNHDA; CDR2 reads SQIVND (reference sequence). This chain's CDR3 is CASKGGSRRETQYF. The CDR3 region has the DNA TGTGCCAGTAAGGGGGGGAGTCGGCGAGAGACCCAGTACTTC.

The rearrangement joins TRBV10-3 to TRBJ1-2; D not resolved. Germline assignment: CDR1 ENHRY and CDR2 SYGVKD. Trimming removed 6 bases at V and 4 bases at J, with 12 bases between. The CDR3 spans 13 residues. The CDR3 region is CAISVQEFYGYTF. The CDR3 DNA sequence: TGTGCCATCAGCGTTCAGGAGTTCTATGGCTACACCTTC.

CDR3 sequence reads: CASSLLGQYSNQPQHF. CDR3 DNA sequence: TGCGCCAGCAGCCTGCTGGGACAGTATAGCAATCAGCCCCAGCATTTT. The gene calls are TRBV5-1 and TRBJ1-5; 7 bases are shared with TRBD1. Germline lookup yields CDR1 SGHRS and CDR2 YFSETQ. Trimming removed 4 bases from V and 0 bases from J; junction bases left unmatched: 7. The CDR3 spans 16 residues. The full variable domain, in which reference TRBV5-1 and TRBJ1-5 provide the parts outside the CDR3, is KAGVTQTPRYLIKTRGQQVTLSCSPISGHRSVSWYQQTPGQGLQFLFEYFSETQRNKGNFPGRFSGRQFSNSRSEMNVSTLELGDSALYLCASSLLGQYSNQPQHFGDGTRLSIL.

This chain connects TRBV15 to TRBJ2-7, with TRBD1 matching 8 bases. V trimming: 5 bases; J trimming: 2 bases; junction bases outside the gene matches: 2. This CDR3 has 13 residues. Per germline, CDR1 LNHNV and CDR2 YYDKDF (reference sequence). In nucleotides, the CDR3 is TGTGCCACCAGCCAGACAGGGGCCTACGAGCAGTACTTC. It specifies CATSQTGAYEQYF.

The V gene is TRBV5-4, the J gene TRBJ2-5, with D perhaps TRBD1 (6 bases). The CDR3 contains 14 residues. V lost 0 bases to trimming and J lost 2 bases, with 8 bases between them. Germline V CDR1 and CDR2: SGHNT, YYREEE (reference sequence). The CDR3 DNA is TGTGCCAGCAGCTTGGGTGGGACACAAGAGACCCAGTACTTC. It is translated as CASSLGGTQETQYF.

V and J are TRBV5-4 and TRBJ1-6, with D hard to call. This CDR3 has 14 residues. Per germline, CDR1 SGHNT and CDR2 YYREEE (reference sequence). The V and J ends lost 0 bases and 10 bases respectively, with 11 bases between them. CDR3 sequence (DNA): TGTGCCAGCAGCTTGGTCCAGGAAGACTCACCCCTCCACTTT. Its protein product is CASSLVQEDSPLHF.

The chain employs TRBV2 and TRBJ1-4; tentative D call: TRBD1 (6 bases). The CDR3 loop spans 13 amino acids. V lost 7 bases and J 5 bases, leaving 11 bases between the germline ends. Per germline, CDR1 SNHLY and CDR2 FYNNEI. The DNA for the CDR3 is TGTGCCAGCAAGGGGGGGTGGAATGAAAAACTGTTTTTT. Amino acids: CASKGGWNEKLFF.

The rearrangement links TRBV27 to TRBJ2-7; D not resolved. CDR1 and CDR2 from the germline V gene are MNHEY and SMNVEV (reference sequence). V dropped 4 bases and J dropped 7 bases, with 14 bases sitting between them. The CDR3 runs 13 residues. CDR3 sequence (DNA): TGTGCCAGCAGTTCTCCGACGAGTTGGGAGCAGTACTTC. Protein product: CASSSPTSWEQYF.

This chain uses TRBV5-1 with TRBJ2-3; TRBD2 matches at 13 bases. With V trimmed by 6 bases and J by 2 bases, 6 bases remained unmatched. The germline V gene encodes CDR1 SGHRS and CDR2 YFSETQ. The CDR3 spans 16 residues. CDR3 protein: CASKLAGGPYTDTQYF. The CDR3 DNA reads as TGCGCCAGCAAACTAGCGGGGGGGCCCTACACAGATACGCAGTATTTT.

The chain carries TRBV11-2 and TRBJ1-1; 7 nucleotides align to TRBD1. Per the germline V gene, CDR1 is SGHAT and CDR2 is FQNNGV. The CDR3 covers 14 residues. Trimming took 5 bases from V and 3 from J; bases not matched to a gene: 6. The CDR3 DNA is TGTGCCAGCAGCACGGGACAGACAGACACTGAAGCTTTCTTT. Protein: CASSTGQTDTEAFF.

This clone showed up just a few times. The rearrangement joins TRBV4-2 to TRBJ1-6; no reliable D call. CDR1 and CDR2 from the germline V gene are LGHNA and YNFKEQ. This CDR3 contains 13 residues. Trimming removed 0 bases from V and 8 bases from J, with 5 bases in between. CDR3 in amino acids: CASSQEWDSPLHF. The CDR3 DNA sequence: TGTGCCAGCAGCCAAGAGTGGGATTCACCCCTCCACTTT.

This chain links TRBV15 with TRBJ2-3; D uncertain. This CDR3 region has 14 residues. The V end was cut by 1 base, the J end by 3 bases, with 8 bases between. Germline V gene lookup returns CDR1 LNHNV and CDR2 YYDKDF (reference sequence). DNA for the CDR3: TGTGCCACCAGCAGAGCGCTGACGACAGATACGCAGTATTTT. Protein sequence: CATSRALTTDTQYF.

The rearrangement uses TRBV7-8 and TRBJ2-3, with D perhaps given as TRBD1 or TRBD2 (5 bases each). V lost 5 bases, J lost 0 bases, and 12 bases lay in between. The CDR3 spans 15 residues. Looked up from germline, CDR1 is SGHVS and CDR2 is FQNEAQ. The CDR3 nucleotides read TGTGCCAGCAGCCTCCGGGACCGTAGCACAGATACGCAGTATTTT. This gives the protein CASSLRDRSTDTQYF.

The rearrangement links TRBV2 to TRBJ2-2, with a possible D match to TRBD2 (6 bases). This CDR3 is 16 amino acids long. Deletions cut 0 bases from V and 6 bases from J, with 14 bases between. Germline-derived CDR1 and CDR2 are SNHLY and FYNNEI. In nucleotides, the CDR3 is TGTGCCAGCAGTGAAGCGGGGGGAACGGGCTCCGGGGAGCTGTTTTTT. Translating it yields CASSEAGGTGSGELFF. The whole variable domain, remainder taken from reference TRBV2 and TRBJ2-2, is EPEVTQTPSHQVTQMGQEVILRCVPISNHLYFYWYRQILGQKVEFLVSFYNNEISEKSEIFDDQFSVERPDGSNFTLKIRSTKLEDSAMYFCASSEAGGTGSGELFFGEGSRLTVL.

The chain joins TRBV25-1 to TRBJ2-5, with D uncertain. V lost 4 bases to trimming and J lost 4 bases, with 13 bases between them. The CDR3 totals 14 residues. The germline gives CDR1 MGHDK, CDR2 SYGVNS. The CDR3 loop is CASSGQGGIETQYF. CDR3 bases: TGTGCCAGCAGTGGCCAAGGCGGCATAGAGACCCAGTACTTC.

The CDR3 region has the DNA TGTGCCAGCAGTTACCAACTAGGAGAGACCCAGTACTTC. Protein sequence: CASSYQLGETQYF. The chain has TRBV6-5 and TRBJ2-5; TRBD2 might be the D (5 bases). The CDR3 is 13 residues long. V lost 2 bases, J lost 4 bases, and 8 bases lay in between. Per the germline V gene, CDR1 is MNHEY and CDR2 is SVGAGI.

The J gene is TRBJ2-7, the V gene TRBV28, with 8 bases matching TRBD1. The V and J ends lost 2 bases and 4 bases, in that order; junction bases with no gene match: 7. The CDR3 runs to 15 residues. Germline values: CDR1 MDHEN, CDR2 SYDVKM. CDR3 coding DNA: TGTGCCAGCAGTTTACCCGGGACAGGAGTATACGAGCAGTACTTC. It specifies CASSLPGTGVYEQYF.

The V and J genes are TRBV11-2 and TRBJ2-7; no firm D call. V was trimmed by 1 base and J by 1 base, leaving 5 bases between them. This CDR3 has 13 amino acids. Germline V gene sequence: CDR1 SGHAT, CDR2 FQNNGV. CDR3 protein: CASSLGHSYEQYF. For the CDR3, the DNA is TGTGCCAGCAGCTTAGGCCATTCCTACGAGCAGTACTTC.

CDR3 in DNA: TGTGCCAGCAGCTTAGTTGCCTACGGGGAGCTGTTTTTT. It is translated as CASSLVAYGELFF. This chain uses TRBV7-8 with TRBJ2-2, with D hard to call. The germline V and J ends were trimmed by 1 base and 7 bases, with 7 bases remaining between them. CDR1 is SGHVS, CDR2 FQNEAQ, per germline. The CDR3 has 13 amino acids.